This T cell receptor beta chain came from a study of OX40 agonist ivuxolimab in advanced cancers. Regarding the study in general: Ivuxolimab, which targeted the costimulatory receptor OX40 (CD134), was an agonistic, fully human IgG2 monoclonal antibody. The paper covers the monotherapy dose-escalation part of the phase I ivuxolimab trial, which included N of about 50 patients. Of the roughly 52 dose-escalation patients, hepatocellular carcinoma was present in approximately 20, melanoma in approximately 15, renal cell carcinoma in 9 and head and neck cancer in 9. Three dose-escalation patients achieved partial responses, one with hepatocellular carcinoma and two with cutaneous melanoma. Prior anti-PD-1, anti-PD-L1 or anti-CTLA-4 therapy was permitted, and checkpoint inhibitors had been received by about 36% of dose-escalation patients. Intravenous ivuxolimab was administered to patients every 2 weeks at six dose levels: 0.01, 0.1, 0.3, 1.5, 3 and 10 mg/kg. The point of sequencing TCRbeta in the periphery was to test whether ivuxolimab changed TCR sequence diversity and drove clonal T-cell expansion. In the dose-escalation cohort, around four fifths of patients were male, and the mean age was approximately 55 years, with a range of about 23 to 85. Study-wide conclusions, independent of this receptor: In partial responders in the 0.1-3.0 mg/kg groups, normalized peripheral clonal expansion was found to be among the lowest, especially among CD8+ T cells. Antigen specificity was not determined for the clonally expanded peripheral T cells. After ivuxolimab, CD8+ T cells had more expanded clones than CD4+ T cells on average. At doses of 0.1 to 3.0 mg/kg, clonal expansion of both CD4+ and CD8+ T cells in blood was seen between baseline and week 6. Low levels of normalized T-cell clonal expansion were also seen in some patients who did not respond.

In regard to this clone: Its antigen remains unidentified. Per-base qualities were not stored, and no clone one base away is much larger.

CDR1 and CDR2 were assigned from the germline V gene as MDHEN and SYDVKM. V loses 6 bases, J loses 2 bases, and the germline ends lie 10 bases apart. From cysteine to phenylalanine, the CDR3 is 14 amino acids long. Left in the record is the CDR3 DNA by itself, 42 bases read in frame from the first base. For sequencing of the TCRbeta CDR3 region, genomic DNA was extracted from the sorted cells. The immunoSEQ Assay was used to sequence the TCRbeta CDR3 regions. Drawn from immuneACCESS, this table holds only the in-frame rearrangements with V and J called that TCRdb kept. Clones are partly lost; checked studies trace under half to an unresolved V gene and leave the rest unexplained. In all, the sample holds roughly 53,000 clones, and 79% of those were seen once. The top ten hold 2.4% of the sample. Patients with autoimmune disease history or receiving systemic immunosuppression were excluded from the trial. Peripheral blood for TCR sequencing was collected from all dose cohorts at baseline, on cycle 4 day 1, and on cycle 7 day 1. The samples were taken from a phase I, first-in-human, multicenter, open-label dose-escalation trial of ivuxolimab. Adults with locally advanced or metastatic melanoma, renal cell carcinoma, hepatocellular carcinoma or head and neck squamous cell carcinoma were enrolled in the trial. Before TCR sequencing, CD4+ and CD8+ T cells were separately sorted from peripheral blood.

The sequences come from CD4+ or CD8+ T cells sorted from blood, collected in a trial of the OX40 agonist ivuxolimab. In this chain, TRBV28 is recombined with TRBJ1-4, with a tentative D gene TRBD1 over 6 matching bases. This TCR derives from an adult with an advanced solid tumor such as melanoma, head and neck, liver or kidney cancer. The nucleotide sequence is TGTGCCAGCAGAATGACAGGTACTAATGAAAAACTGTTTTTT. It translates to CASRMTGTNEKLFF.